These 31 T cell receptor beta chains originate from one sample sequenced in a study of cytomegalovirus exposure and HLA in healthy donors. PCR involved 60 Vbeta and 13 Jbeta primers. Data came from immunoSEQ multiplex PCR; TCRdb stores just in-frame clones and leaves some out. Of more than 150,000 clones detected, over 80% appear once; the ten largest clones hold roughly 6%. Sequencing input: PBMCs. The receptors derive from a man between 40 and 49 years old in good health and CMV-seropositive.

The chain links TRBV14 to TRBJ2-6; D gene unclear. The CDR3 is 15 residues long. Per germline, CDR1 SGHDN and CDR2 FVKESK. Trimming shortened V by 6 bases and J by 2 bases, and 11 bases separated the two germline ends. CDR3 sequence reads: CASSPHPPGANVLTF. The CDR3 region has the DNA TGTGCCAGCAGTCCCCATCCCCCTGGGGCCAACGTCCTGACTTTC.

CDR3 loop: CASSEGSGSNHEQYF. As DNA, the CDR3 is TGTGCCAGTAGTGAGGGATCGGGGAGTAATCACGAGCAGTACTTC. The rearrangement links TRBV19 to TRBJ2-7, with D maybe TRBD2 (5 bases). The CDR3 extends over 15 amino acids. Per germline, CDR1 LNHDA and CDR2 SQIVND (reference sequence). The ends were cut back, 5 bases at V and 5 bases at J, with 19 bases in the middle.

This chain links TRBV28 with TRBJ1-2; D not resolved. The germline V gene has CDR1 MDHEN and CDR2 SYDVKM. The CDR3 is made up of 13 amino acids. The V gene lost 3 bases and the J gene lost 9 bases, with 14 bases spanning the gap. Written as DNA, the CDR3 is TGTGCCAGCAGTTTCTCAGGTGGTAAGCGCTACACCTTC. It specifies CASSFSGGKRYTF.

The chain links TRBV28 to TRBJ1-4; D possibly corresponds to TRBD1 (6 bases). Germline V gene lookup returns CDR1 MDHEN and CDR2 SYDVKM. V was trimmed by 7 bases and J by 7 bases, leaving 22 bases between them. The CDR3 covers 16 residues. In nucleotides, the CDR3 is TGTGCCAGCACTTCTCGAGGGGGGGCACGGATTGAAAAACTGTTTTTT. This gives the protein CASTSRGGARIEKLFF.

This chain joins TRBV5-1 and TRBJ2-2; 8 bases are a match to TRBD2. V was clipped by 1 base and J by 7 bases; unmatched bases: 3. Germline lookup yields CDR1 SGHRS and CDR2 YFSETQ. CDR3 length: 14 residues. CDR3 bases: TGCGCCAGCAGCTTGAGCGGGGGAATCGGGGAGCTGTTTTTT. Encoded protein: CASSLSGGIGELFF.

This clone was picked up one time. The rearrangement uses TRBV7-2 and TRBJ2-5, with TRBD1 as a possible D gene (6 bases). V shed 0 bases and J shed 5 bases, with 13 bases lying between them. The CDR3 has 15 residues. CDR1 and CDR2 from the germline V gene are SGHTA and FQGNSA. As DNA, the CDR3 is TGTGCCAGCAGCTTAGCAGGCTCCCAGGGGGAGACCCAGTACTTC. Translation gives CASSLAGSQGETQYF.

This clone was seen only a few times. This chain joins TRBV19 and TRBJ1-1; TRBD1 matches at 7 bases. Trimming took 9 bases from V and 1 from J; bases not matched to a gene: 11. CDR3 length: 15 residues. Germline CDR1 is LNHDA and CDR2 is SQIVND (reference sequence). Written as DNA, the CDR3 is TGTGCCAGCAGGGGGGCTACAGGGCCGAACACTGAAGCTTTCTTT. It encodes CASRGATGPNTEAFF.

The genes are TRBV5-1 and TRBJ2-5; 7 bases are a match to TRBD1. The DNA end lines up better with TRBJ2-7; the J call may be wrong. Germline CDR1 reads SGHRS; CDR2 reads YFSETQ. This CDR3 region has 13 residues. The CDR3 bases are TGCGCCAGCAGCTTGAGGGGGCGGGACGAGCAGTACTTC. Amino acid sequence: CASSLRGRDEQYF.

This rearrangement joins TRBV7-8 to TRBJ2-3; TRBD1 aligns across 9 bases. This CDR3 spans 19 amino acids. Looked up from germline, CDR1 is SGHVS and CDR2 is FQNEAQ. V lost 1 base to trimming and J lost 4 bases; unmatched junction nucleotides: 15. The CDR3: CASSLGTGVSTPTADTQYF. In DNA, the CDR3 is TGTGCCAGCAGCTTAGGGACAGGGGTTTCCACACCCACAGCAGATACGCAGTATTTT.

CDR3 in amino acids: CASSEATSGGWGTQYF. DNA of the CDR3: TGTGCCAGCAGTGAAGCCACTAGCGGGGGATGGGGGACCCAGTACTTC. V is TRBV2 and J is TRBJ2-5, with 11 bases identical to TRBD2. The V gene's germline CDR1 is SNHLY and CDR2 FYNNEI. V was pared by 0 bases and J by 7 bases, with 7 bases of the junction left unmatched. The CDR3 is made up of 16 amino acids.

DNA of the CDR3: TGTGCCAGCGGGGGGAGGGGCTACACCTTC. It translates to CASGGRGYTF. V and J are TRBV6-6 and TRBJ1-2, with D perhaps TRBD1 (5 bases). V lost 8 bases and J 8 bases, leaving 9 bases between the germline ends. Per germline, CDR1 MNHNY and CDR2 SVGAGI (reference sequence). The CDR3 has 10 residues.

This clone was seen only a few times. The chain couples TRBV29-1 to TRBJ2-7, with 8 bases fitting TRBD1. Per germline, CDR1 SQVTM and CDR2 ANQGSEA. CDR3 length equals 13 residues. V was pared by 4 bases and J by 0 bases, with 2 bases of the junction left unmatched. The CDR3 is CSVVGQVSYEQYF. The CDR3 coding sequence is TGCAGCGTTGTGGGACAGGTCTCCTACGAGCAGTACTTC.

CDR3: CASSSTGQAYEQYF. CDR3 in DNA: TGTGCCAGCAGCTCCACGGGACAGGCCTACGAGCAGTACTTC. The genes are TRBV7-9 and TRBJ2-7; 8 bases agree with TRBD1. Trimming at V came to 4 bases and at J to 2 bases, leaving 4 bases not matched to a gene. This CDR3 spans 14 amino acids. Germline V CDR1 and CDR2: SEHNR, FQNEAQ (reference sequence).

This chain joins TRBV6-4 and TRBJ2-1; tentatively, D is TRBD2 (6 bases). V lost 11 bases and J lost 1, with 21 bases in between. The CDR3 sequence is 16 residues long. The germline V gene encodes CDR1 MRHNA and CDR2 SNTAGT. CDR3 amino acids: CAPPGSGNRSYNEQFF. The CDR3 nucleotides read TGTGCCCCCCCCGGGAGCGGTAATCGATCCTACAATGAGCAGTTCTTC.

The chain is built from TRBV6-6 and TRBJ2-7, with 10 bases aligning to TRBD1. Unmatched junction bases numbered 8, after V lost 4 bases and J lost 5 bases. The CDR3 length is 15 residues. Germline CDR1 is MNHNY and CDR2 is SVGAGI (reference sequence). Written as DNA, the CDR3 is TGTGCCAGCAGTTCCCCGGGACAGGGGTCACACGAGCAGTACTTC. Translated, it gives CASSSPGQGSHEQYF.

V is TRBV25-1 and J is TRBJ2-5; D is perhaps TRBD1 (5 bases). This CDR3 spans 13 amino acids. With 1 base removed from V and 4 bases from J, the gap between germline ends came to 7 bases. Germline values: CDR1 MGHDK, CDR2 SYGVNS. The CDR3 region has the DNA TGTGCCAGCAGTGAATGGGGCCTAGAGACCCAGTACTTC. Translated, it gives CASSEWGLETQYF. Full variable domain (outside the CDR3, taken from reference TRBV25-1 and TRBJ2-5): EADIYQTPRYLVIGTGKKITLECSQTMGHDKMYWYQQDPGMELHLIHYSYGVNSTEKGDLSSESTVSRIRTEHFPLTLESARPSHTSQYLCASSEWGLETQYFGPGTRLLVL.

The V and J genes are TRBV27 and TRBJ2-7, with TRBD1 identical over 11 bases. Germline CDR1 and CDR2: MNHEY and SMNVEV (reference sequence). Losses at the gene ends were 3 bases for V and 2 bases for J; bases not matched to a gene: 9. CDR3 length: 17 residues. Here the CDR3 DNA reads TGTGCCAGCAGTTTCTCCGGGACAGGGGGTTTCCCCTACGAGCAGTACTTC. Translated, it gives CASSFSGTGGFPYEQYF.

The count of this clone is one. The chain joins TRBV11-1 to TRBJ2-3; D is unclear. The CDR3 covers 14 residues. Trimming left V 5 bases short and J 0 bases short, with 9 bases between. Germline V gene data show CDR1 as SGHAT and CDR2 as FQDESV (reference sequence). The chain's CDR3 is CASSLSSSTDTQYF. CDR3 bases: TGTGCCAGCAGCCTTAGCAGTAGCACAGATACGCAGTATTTT.

This sequence joins TRBV7-2 and TRBJ1-2; a possible D gene is TRBD1 (6 bases). V gave up 0 bases and J gave up 8 bases, with 10 bases separating them. CDR1 is SGHTA, CDR2 FQGNSA, per germline. CDR3 length: 13 residues. The CDR3 DNA reads as TGTGCCAGCAGCTTAGCGGGGGGGCGAGGCTACACCTTC. The encoded protein is CASSLAGGRGYTF.

The V call is TRBV6-6, the J call TRBJ2-1; 8 positions match TRBD1. CDR1 is MNHNY and CDR2 is SVGAGI in the germline V gene (reference sequence). Trimming took 2 bases from V and 8 from J; bases not matched to a gene: 5. The length of the CDR3 is 14 residues. The DNA for the CDR3 is TGTGCCAGCAGTTACACAGACAGGGGCCATGAGCAGTTCTTC. Its translation is CASSYTDRGHEQFF.

The rearrangement links TRBV7-6 to TRBJ1-2; the match to TRBD1 covers 7 bases. Germline V CDR1 and CDR2: SGHVS, FNYEAQ. The V gene end was trimmed by 5 bases and the J gene end by 0 bases; junction bases not matched to a gene: 9. The CDR3 runs 16 residues. CDR3 in DNA: TGTGCCAGCAGCCGGGCCGGGACAGAAGCTAACTATGGCTACACCTTC. It yields the protein CASSRAGTEANYGYTF.

J is TRBJ2-7 and V is TRBV7-6; 12 bases are shared with TRBD2. CDR1 SGHVS and CDR2 FNYEAQ come from the germline V gene. CDR3 length: 16 residues. Trimming at V came to 3 bases and at J to 1 base, leaving 4 bases not matched to a gene. The CDR3 DNA follows: TGTGCCAGCAGCTTTGGACTAGCGGGGCTATCCTACGAGCAGTACTTC. Translating it yields CASSFGLAGLSYEQYF.

The V and J genes are TRBV5-4 and TRBJ2-7, with D perhaps matching TRBD1 (5 bases). Trimming removed 3 bases from V and 2 bases from J, with 9 bases in between. The CDR3 is 13 residues long. Germline CDR1 and CDR2: SGHNT and YYREEE (reference sequence). The CDR3 loop is CASSYDSPYEQYF. In nucleotides, the CDR3 is TGTGCCAGCAGCTATGACAGTCCCTACGAGCAGTACTTC.

The chain employs TRBV28 and TRBJ2-5, with D possibly TRBD1 on 5 matching bases. Judging by the DNA end, TRBJ2-7 fits better; the J call may be wrong. The CDR3 covers 13 residues. Germline assignment: CDR1 MDHEN and CDR2 SYDVKM. Here the CDR3 reads CASKARAAYEQYF. The CDR3 DNA follows: TGTGCCAGCAAAGCCAGGGCGGCCTACGAGCAGTACTTC.

The chain uses TRBV27 and TRBJ2-7; 7 bases map to TRBD1. Germline V gives CDR1 MNHEY, CDR2 SMNVEV (reference sequence). J was trimmed by 7 bases and V by 5 bases; bases with no gene match: 5. This CDR3 is built from 12 residues. The CDR3 nucleotides are TGTGCCAGCAGTATTACAGGGGTAGAGCAGTACTTC. Amino acid sequence: CASSITGVEQYF.

The gene calls are TRBV7-2 and TRBJ2-5, with 7 bases identical to TRBD1. This CDR3 is built from 11 residues. Germline V CDR1 and CDR2: SGHTA, FQGNSA. Losses at the gene ends were 4 bases for V and 9 bases for J; bases not matched to a gene: 2. The CDR3 reads CASSSDRPQYF. The CDR3 DNA reads as TGTGCCAGCAGCTCGGACAGGCCCCAGTACTTC.

The CDR3 DNA is TGCGCCAGCAGCCCTGGACAGGGCGGTGGGGAGACCCAGTACTTC. Amino acid sequence: CASSPGQGGGETQYF. The gene calls are TRBV5-1 and TRBJ2-5; 8 nucleotides agree with TRBD1. The length of the CDR3 is 15 residues. Germline V gene lookup returns CDR1 SGHRS and CDR2 YFSETQ. V shed 4 bases, J shed 5 bases, and the junction held 10 bases outside the gene matches.

This clone was picked up one time. The V gene is TRBV7-2, the J gene TRBJ2-3, with 8 bases fitting TRBD2. The CDR3 spans 15 residues. V shed 6 bases and J 0 bases; nucleotides not matched to a gene: 5. Germline loops: CDR1 SGHTA, CDR2 FQGNSA. In DNA form, the CDR3 reads TGTGCCAGCAGGTCCGGGACTAGAAGCACAGATACGCAGTATTTT. Its protein is CASRSGTRSTDTQYF.

In the case of this clone: One junction end disagrees with the germline gene, perhaps due to a read error. J is TRBJ1-6 and V is TRBV7-8; no clear D. The CDR3 spans 17 residues. Germline-derived CDR1 and CDR2 are SGHVS and FQNEAQ. CDR3 nucleotide sequence: TGTGCCAGCAGCTTAGACGGCGGGAGCTCCTATAATTCACCCCCCCACTTT. Translated, it gives CASSLDGGSSYNSPPHF.

V usage is TRBV19 and J usage is TRBJ2-5; 16 nucleotides align to TRBD2. The CDR3 sequence is 16 residues long. V lost 5 bases and J lost 5; bases outside the gene matches: 5. Germline CDR1 reads LNHDA; CDR2 reads SQIVND (reference sequence). The CDR3 sequence: CASSGTSGGAWETQYF. CDR3 bases: TGTGCCAGTAGTGGGACTAGCGGGGGGGCCTGGGAGACCCAGTACTTC.

V gene TRBV10-3 combines with J gene TRBJ2-7; 8 bases fit TRBD1. V trimming: 2 bases; J trimming: 4 bases; junction bases outside the gene matches: 4. The CDR3 is 14 residues long. Germline V gene sequence: CDR1 ENHRY, CDR2 SYGVKD. The CDR3 is CAISEGQGVYEQYF. In DNA, the CDR3 is TGTGCCATCAGTGAGGGACAGGGAGTGTACGAGCAGTACTTC.